Below, one TCR beta chain is given with its context. As yet, its antigen is unknown. Ex vivo total memory CD4+ samples were deeply sequenced, detecting one cell in 200,000. Assay used: immunoSEQ multiplex PCR; TCRdb lists only in-frame clones, some missing. In the table there are about 25,000 clones, approximately 81% of which are singletons. CDR1 SGHTA and CDR2 FQGTGA come from the germline V gene. The CDR3 runs 16 residues. The V gene end was trimmed by 3 bases and the J gene end by 8 bases; junction bases not matched to a gene: 8. This sample was included in a study of human CD4 T cells and Enterobacteriaceae. Findings and limits, study-wide: In the top 5%: 11 of 19 and about three fifths of the roughly 34 cross-reactive clonotypes. Ex vivo clonotype reactivity was inferred only by sequence matching.

Sorting took every CD4+ cell except CD45RA+CCR7+CD95- naive cells, reaching over 95% purity. Blood from healthy donors was obtained in Switzerland from donation centers. Sequenced material: memory CD4+ T cells from blood. The sequence derives from a human donor in good health. This chain uses TRBV7-3 with TRBJ2-1; 12 nucleotides align to TRBD2. In DNA form, the CDR3 reads TGTGCCAGCAGCTTCTATTCTAGCGGGAGGGCCTATGAGCAGTTCTTC. Protein sequence: CASSFYSSGRAYEQFF.